The rows below give T cell receptor beta chains drawn from one sample of a study of control samples from healthy donors and cancer patients. TCRdb's copy holds only in-frame clones and misses some; the assay was immunoSEQ multiplex PCR. This repertoire shows about 42,000 clones, around 78% found once; its top ten account for 40% to 50%. The sequencing sample was made of blood. These receptors were obtained from a man aged 60 to 69 in good health. Both conserved end residues are part of each CDR3. Each record gives: J gene, D gene, V gene, clone size, CDR3 protein, CDR3 DNA. A D gene is named only where the DNA matches it firmly. Expanded clones get a size class; other rows say once, few or many, or leave the size out.

TRBJ1-1,.,TRBV5-1,once,CATRVSGTNTEAFF,TGCGCCACCAGGGTTTCAGGAACGAACACTGAAGCTTTCTTT
TRBJ2-6,TRBD1,TRBV24-1,.,CATSGTGMTGANVLTF,TGTGCCACCAGTGGGACAGGGATGACTGGGGCCAACGTCCTGACTTTC
TRBJ2-3,.,TRBV30,once,CAWSHSTDTQYF,TGTGCCTGGTCACACTCTACAGATACGCAGTATTTT
TRBJ2-7,TRBD2,TRBV6-1,.,CASSEAGTSSYEQYF,TGTGCCAGCAGTGAAGCGGGGACTAGCTCCTACGAGCAGTACTTC
TRBJ1-2,.,TRBV7-8,.,CASSLLTREGYTF,TGTGCCAGCAGCTTACTAACCAGGGAGGGCTACACCTTC
TRBJ2-1,.,TRBV14,.,CASSQDALREQFF,TGTGCCAGCAGCCAAGACGCCCTCCGGGAGCAGTTCTTC
TRBJ1-2,TRBD1,TRBV6-6,.,CASSSYRDREGYGYTF,TGTGCCAGCAGCTCCTATCGGGACAGGGAAGGTTATGGCTACACCTTC
TRBJ1-1,.,TRBV5-6,.,CASSPGGRGQYTEAFF,TGTGCCAGCAGCCCCGGAGGTCGGGGGCAGTACACTGAAGCTTTCTTT
TRBJ1-2,TRBD1,TRBV5-4,once,CASSVDRDSGYTF,TGTGCCAGCAGCGTCGACAGGGACTCTGGCTACACCTTC
TRBJ1-2,TRBD1,TRBV7-9,.,CASSRGTGEGGYTF,TGTGCCAGCAGCCGGGGCACAGGGGAGGGTGGCTACACCTTC
TRBJ2-7,TRBD1,TRBV4-1,.,CASSQDYKGTGLYEQYF,TGCGCCAGCAGCCAAGATTATAAGGGGACAGGGTTGTACGAGCAGTACTTC
TRBJ1-1,TRBD1,TRBV2,once,CASIFDRVNTEAFF,TGTGCCAGCATTTTTGACAGGGTGAACACTGAAGCTTTCTTT
TRBJ1-2,.,TRBV4-3,.,CASSQGGRGYGYTF,TGCGCCAGCAGCCAAGGGGGCAGGGGCTATGGCTACACCTTC
TRBJ2-3,TRBD2,TRBV7-6,once,CASSPGTSGSRTDTQYF,TGTGCCAGCAGCCCCGGGACTAGCGGGAGTCGAACAGATACGCAGTATTTT
TRBJ1-2,.,TRBV7-2,.,CASSWRRNNYGYTF,TGTGCCAGCAGCTGGAGACGGAATAACTATGGCTACACCTTC